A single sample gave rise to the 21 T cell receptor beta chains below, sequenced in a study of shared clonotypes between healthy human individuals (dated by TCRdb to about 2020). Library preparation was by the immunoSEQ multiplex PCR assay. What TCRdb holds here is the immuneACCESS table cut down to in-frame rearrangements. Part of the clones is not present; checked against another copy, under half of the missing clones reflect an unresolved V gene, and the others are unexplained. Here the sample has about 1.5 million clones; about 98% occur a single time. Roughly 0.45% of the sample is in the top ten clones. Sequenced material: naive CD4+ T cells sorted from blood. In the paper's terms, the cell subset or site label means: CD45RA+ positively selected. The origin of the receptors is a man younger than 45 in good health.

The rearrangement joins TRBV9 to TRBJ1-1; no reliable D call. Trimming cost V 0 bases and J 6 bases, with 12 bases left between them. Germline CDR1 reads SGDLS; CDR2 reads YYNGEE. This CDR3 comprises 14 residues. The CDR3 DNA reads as TGTGCCAGCAGCGTAGTTCCGTATTACTCTGAAGCTTTCTTT. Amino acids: CASSVVPYYSEAFF.

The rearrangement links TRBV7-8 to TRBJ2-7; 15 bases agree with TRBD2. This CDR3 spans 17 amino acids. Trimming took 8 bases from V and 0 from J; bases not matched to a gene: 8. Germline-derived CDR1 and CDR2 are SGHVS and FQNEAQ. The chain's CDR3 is CASGHGLAGGLSYEQYF. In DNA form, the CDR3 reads TGTGCCAGCGGGCACGGACTAGCGGGAGGGCTCTCCTACGAGCAGTACTTC.

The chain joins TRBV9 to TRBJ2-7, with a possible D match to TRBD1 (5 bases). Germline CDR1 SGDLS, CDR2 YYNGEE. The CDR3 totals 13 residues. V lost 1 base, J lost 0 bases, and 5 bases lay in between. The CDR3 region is CASSVTGSYEQYF. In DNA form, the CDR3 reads TGTGCCAGCAGCGTAACAGGCTCCTACGAGCAGTACTTC.

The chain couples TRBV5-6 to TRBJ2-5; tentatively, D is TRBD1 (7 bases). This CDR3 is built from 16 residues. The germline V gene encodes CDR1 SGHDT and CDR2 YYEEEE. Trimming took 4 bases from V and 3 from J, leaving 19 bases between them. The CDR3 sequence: CASSQDLDRREETQYF. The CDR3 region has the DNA TGTGCCAGCAGCCAAGACCTGGACAGGAGGGAAGAGACCCAGTACTTC.

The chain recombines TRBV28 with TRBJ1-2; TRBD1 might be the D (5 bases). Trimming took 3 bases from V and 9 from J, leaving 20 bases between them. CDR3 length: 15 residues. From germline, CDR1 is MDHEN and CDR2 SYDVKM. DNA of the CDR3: TGTGCCAGCAGTTTGACCCCCCGGGCAGGGAAGAGCTACACCTTC. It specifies CASSLTPRAGKSYTF.

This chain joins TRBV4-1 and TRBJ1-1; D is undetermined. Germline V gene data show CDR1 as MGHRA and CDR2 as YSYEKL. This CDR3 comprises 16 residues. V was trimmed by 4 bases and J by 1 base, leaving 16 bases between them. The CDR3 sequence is CASSLQWASKNTEAFF. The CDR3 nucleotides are TGCGCCAGCAGCCTCCAGTGGGCCTCGAAGAACACTGAAGCTTTCTTT.

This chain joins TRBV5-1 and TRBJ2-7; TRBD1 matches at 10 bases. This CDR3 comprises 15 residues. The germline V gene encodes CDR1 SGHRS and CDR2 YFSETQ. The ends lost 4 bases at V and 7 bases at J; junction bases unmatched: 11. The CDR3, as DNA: TGCGCCAGCAGCCCAGACAGGGGGCTCCTGAGGGAGCAGTACTTC. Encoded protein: CASSPDRGLLREQYF.

The CDR3, as DNA: TGTGCCAGCACGGAGGGGTTCGTCACTGAAGCTTTCTTT. Translated, it gives CASTEGFVTEAFF. The chain has TRBV28 and TRBJ1-1, with TRBD1 as a possible D gene (5 bases). The V end lost 7 bases, the J end lost 4 bases, and 13 bases lay between the germline ends. Germline loops: CDR1 MDHEN, CDR2 SYDVKM. The CDR3 consists of 13 residues.

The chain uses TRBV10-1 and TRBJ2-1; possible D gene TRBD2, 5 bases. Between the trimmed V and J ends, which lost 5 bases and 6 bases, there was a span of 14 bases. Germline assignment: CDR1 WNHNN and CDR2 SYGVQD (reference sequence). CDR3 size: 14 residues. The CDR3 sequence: CASSPPGLTNEQFF. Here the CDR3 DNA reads TGCGCCAGCAGTCCCCCCGGACTGACCAATGAGCAGTTCTTC.

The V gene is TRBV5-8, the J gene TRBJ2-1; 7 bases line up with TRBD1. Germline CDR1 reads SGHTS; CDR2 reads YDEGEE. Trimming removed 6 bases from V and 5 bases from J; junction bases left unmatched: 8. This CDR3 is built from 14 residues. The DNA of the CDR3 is TGTGCCAGCACCCCGGGACAGCGAAACAATGAGCAGTTCTTC. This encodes CASTPGQRNNEQFF.

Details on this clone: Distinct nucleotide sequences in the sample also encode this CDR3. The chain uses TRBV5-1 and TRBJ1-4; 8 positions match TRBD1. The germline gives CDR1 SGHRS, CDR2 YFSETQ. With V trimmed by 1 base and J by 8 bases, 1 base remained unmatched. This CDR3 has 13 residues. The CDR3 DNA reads TGCGCCAGCAGCTTGACAGGGGGGGAAAAACTGTTTTTT. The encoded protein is CASSLTGGEKLFF.

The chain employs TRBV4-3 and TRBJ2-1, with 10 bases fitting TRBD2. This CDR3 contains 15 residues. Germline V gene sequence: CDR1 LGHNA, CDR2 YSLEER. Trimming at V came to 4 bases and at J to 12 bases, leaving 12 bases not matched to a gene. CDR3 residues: CASSPVAGGAYLQFF. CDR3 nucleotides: TGCGCCAGCAGCCCTGTAGCGGGAGGCGCCTATCTGCAGTTCTTC.

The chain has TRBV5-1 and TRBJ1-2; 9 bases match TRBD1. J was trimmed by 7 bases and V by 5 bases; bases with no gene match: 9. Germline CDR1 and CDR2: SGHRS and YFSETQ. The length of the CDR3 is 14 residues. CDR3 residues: CASRSQGANGGYTF. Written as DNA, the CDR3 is TGCGCCAGCAGGTCACAGGGGGCCAACGGTGGCTACACCTTC.

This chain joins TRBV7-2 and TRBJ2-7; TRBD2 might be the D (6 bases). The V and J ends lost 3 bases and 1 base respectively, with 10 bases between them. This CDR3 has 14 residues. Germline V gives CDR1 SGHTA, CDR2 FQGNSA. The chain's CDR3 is CASSLWTMSYEQYF. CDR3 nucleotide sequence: TGTGCCAGCAGCTTGTGGACTATGTCCTACGAGCAGTACTTC.

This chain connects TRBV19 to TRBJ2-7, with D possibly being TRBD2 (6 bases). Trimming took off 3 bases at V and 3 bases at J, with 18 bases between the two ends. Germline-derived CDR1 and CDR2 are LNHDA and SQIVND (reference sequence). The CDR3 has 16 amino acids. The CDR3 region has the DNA TGTGCCAGTAGTATGATTCACGGGAGCGTAATCTACGAGCAGTACTTC. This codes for CASSMIHGSVIYEQYF.

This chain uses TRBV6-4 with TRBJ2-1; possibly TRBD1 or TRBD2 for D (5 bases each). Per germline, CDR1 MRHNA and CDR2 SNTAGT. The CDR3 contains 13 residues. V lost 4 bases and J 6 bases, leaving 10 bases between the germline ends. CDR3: CASSGGRSNEQFF. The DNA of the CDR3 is TGTGCCAGCAGTGGGGGACGGAGCAATGAGCAGTTCTTC.

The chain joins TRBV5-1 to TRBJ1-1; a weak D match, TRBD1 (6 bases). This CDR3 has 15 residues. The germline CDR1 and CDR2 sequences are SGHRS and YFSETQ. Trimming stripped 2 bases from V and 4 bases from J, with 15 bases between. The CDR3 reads CASSFAQGRLTEAFF. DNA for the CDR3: TGCGCCAGCAGCTTCGCTCAGGGGCGGCTCACTGAAGCTTTCTTT.

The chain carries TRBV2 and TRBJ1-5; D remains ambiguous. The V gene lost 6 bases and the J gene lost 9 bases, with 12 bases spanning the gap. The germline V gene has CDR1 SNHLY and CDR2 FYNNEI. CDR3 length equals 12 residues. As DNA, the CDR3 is TGTGCCAGCAGACCAGAGGGCCGGCCCCAGCATTTT. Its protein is CASRPEGRPQHF.

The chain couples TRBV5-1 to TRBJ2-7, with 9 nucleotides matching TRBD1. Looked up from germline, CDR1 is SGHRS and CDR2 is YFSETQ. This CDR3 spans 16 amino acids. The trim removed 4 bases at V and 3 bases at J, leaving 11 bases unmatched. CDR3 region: CASSTVGQGSDYEQYF. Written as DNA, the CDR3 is TGCGCCAGCAGCACGGTCGGACAGGGGAGTGACTACGAGCAGTACTTC.

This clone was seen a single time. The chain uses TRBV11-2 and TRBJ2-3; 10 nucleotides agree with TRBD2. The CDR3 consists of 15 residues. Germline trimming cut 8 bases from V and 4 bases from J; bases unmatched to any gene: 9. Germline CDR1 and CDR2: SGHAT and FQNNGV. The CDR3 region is CASRAGLAGADTQYF. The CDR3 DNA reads TGTGCCAGCCGGGCCGGGCTAGCGGGAGCAGATACGCAGTATTTT.

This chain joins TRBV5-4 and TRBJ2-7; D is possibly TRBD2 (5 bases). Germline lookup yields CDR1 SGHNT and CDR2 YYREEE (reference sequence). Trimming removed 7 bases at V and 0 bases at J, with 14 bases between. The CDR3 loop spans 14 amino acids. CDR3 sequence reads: CASARGPISYEQYF. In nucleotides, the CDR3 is TGTGCCAGCGCACGAGGGCCGATCTCCTACGAGCAGTACTTC.